The next 20 T cell receptor beta chains were all read from a single sample in a study of PD-1 blockade in mismatch repair-deficient tumors. This table comes from immunoSEQ multiplex PCR, and its TCRdb copy is limited to in-frame clones, with some not included. The sample records 38,000 or so clones, 70% to 90% being singletons. The input for sequencing was peripheral blood, taken 75 to 85 weeks after starting pembrolizumab. These receptors all stem from an adult with mismatch repair-deficient cancer.

The chain joins TRBV4-1 to TRBJ2-1, with a tentative D call TRBD2 (5 bases). The germline CDR1 and CDR2 sequences are MGHRA and YSYEKL. This CDR3 is built from 15 residues. With 0 bases removed from V and 1 base from J, the gap between germline ends came to 7 bases. The CDR3 protein is CASSQDGSSYNEQFF. CDR3 coding DNA: TGCGCCAGCAGCCAAGATGGGAGTTCCTACAATGAGCAGTTCTTC.

This clone was counted a single time. V gene TRBV9 combines with J gene TRBJ2-7; 11 bases are shared with TRBD2. The CDR3 is made up of 17 amino acids. Germline trimming cut 4 bases from V and 2 bases from J; bases unmatched to any gene: 11. Looked up from germline, CDR1 is SGDLS and CDR2 is YYNGEE. The CDR3 spells CASSPSGLAGETYEQYF. The CDR3 nucleotides are TGTGCCAGCAGCCCCTCCGGACTAGCGGGCGAAACCTACGAGCAGTACTTC.

The sample holds a few counts of this clone. The rearrangement uses TRBV19 and TRBJ2-7; 8 bases line up with TRBD1. V lost 5 bases, J lost 7 bases, and 7 bases stayed unmatched. CDR1 is LNHDA, CDR2 SQIVND, per germline (reference sequence). There are 13 residues in the CDR3. The CDR3, as DNA: TGTGCCAGTAGTTCTCAGGGGGCTGGGGAGCAGTACTTC. It is translated as CASSSQGAGEQYF.

The chain links TRBV11-2 to TRBJ1-1, with D unclear. The V gene lost 5 bases and the J gene lost 0 bases, with 22 bases spanning the gap. CDR3 size: 18 residues. The germline CDR1 and CDR2 sequences are SGHAT and FQNNGV. The CDR3 spells CASSQAGSWASMNTEAFF. The CDR3 nucleotides are TGTGCCAGCAGCCAAGCTGGATCGTGGGCGAGTATGAACACTGAAGCTTTCTTT.

CDR3 in amino acids: CASSLASGSTDTQYF. The CDR3 coding sequence is TGTGCCAGCAGCTTAGCGAGCGGGAGCACAGATACGCAGTATTTT. J is TRBJ2-3 and V is TRBV7-2, with D possibly matching TRBD2 (6 bases). Trimming took 0 bases from V and 0 from J, leaving 7 bases between them. CDR1 SGHTA and CDR2 FQGNSA come from the germline V gene. The length of the CDR3 is 15 residues.

The gene calls are TRBV21-1 and TRBJ2-7; no DNA check was done on the table's D call, TRBD1. TRBV21-1 is deemed a pseudogene. This CDR3 comprises 17 residues. DNA for the CDR3: TGTGCCAGCAGCAAAGGGCCAGGGGCAGGGGGGTCCTACGAGCAGTACTTC. Its protein product is CASSKGPGAGGSYEQYF.

The chain uses TRBV19 and TRBJ1-2; 12 bases fit TRBD1. The germline gives CDR1 LNHDA, CDR2 SQIVND (reference sequence). The V gene end was trimmed by 5 bases and the J gene end by 7 bases; junction bases not matched to a gene: 11. The CDR3 length is 16 residues. CDR3 nucleotides: TGTGCCAGTAGTCCGGGACAGGGGGCGAGAAGTGGTGGCTACACCTTC. It is translated as CASSPGQGARSGGYTF.

V gene TRBV7-9 combines with J gene TRBJ2-7, with 12 positions matching TRBD2. Trimming cost V 5 bases and J 6 bases; bases outside gene matches: 8. CDR1 and CDR2 (germline): SEHNR, FQNEAQ (reference sequence). CDR3 size: 15 residues. CDR3 sequence: CASSPTSGRVFEQYF. The CDR3 DNA is TGTGCCAGCAGCCCGACTAGCGGGAGAGTTTTCGAGCAGTACTTC.

This chain connects TRBV7-9 to TRBJ1-5; 7 nucleotides match TRBD1. With V trimmed by 5 bases and J by 3 bases, 4 bases remained unmatched. Germline CDR1 reads SEHNR; CDR2 reads FQNEAQ (reference sequence). This CDR3 contains 14 residues. Written as DNA, the CDR3 is TGTGCCAGCAGCCAGACAGGGTACAATCAGCCCCAGCATTTT. It is translated as CASSQTGYNQPQHF.

The chain links TRBV19 to TRBJ1-4; tentative D call: TRBD1 (6 bases). V lost 4 bases to trimming and J lost 7 bases, with 16 bases between them. Germline CDR1 and CDR2: LNHDA and SQIVND (reference sequence). The CDR3 has 15 amino acids. As DNA, the CDR3 is TGTGCCAGTAGTAGGGACGGGGGGGCCGGTGAAAAACTGTTTTTT. This translates into CASSRDGGAGEKLFF.

This chain joins TRBV11-1 and TRBJ2-5; D uncertain. The germline V and J ends were trimmed by 2 bases and 2 bases, with 15 bases remaining between them. The CDR3 sequence is 16 residues long. Germline V CDR1 and CDR2: SGHAT, FQDESV (reference sequence). The CDR3 is CASSLRFPGKQETQYF. Written as DNA, the CDR3 is TGTGCCAGCAGCTTACGGTTCCCAGGCAAACAAGAGACCCAGTACTTC.

The V call is TRBV28, the J call TRBJ2-7, with 10 nucleotides matching TRBD1. The CDR3 contains 16 residues. Unmatched junction bases numbered 8, after V lost 6 bases and J lost 0 bases. CDR1 and CDR2 from the germline V gene are MDHEN and SYDVKM. The CDR3 sequence: CASRERQGAISYEQYF. The CDR3 nucleotides read TGTGCCAGCAGAGAAAGACAGGGGGCAATCTCCTACGAGCAGTACTTC.

This clone was seen a few times. This chain joins TRBV5-8 and TRBJ1-5; a weak D match, TRBD1 (6 bases). The CDR3 loop spans 13 amino acids. The V end lost 4 bases, the J end lost 4 bases, and 9 bases lay between the germline ends. Germline-derived CDR1 and CDR2 are SGHTS and YDEGEE. The CDR3: CASSQGRNQPQHF. The CDR3 bases are TGTGCCAGCAGCCAGGGGAGGAATCAGCCCCAGCATTTT. Full variable domain (outside the CDR3, taken from reference TRBV5-8 and TRBJ1-5): EAGVTQSPTHLIKTRGQQATLRCSPISGHTSVYWYQQALGLGLQFLLWYDEGEERNRGNFPPRFSGRQFPNYSSELNVNALELEDSALYLCASSQGRNQPQHFGDGTRLSIL.

The chain couples TRBV6-5 to TRBJ1-2; D not certain. Germline V gives CDR1 MNHEY, CDR2 SVGAGI. The germline V and J ends were trimmed by 0 bases and 8 bases, with 10 bases remaining between them. The CDR3 extends over 13 amino acids. The CDR3 region is CASSYSGVGGYTF. For the CDR3, the DNA is TGTGCCAGCAGTTACTCCGGCGTGGGCGGCTACACCTTC.

The chain couples TRBV30 to TRBJ2-1, with TRBD2 identical over 7 bases. The CDR3 runs 14 residues. Germline V gene lookup returns CDR1 GTSNPN and CDR2 SVGIG (reference sequence). V was clipped by 3 bases and J by 4 bases; unmatched bases: 6. CDR3 DNA: TGTGCCTGGAGCCCGGGACTACCTTACAATGAGCAGTTCTTC. Translating it yields CAWSPGLPYNEQFF.

The chain combines TRBV5-6 with TRBJ1-5; D might be TRBD1 (5 bases). Germline loops: CDR1 SGHDT, CDR2 YYEEEE. V was clipped by 4 bases and J by 5 bases, with 10 bases between them. The CDR3 is made up of 13 amino acids. The CDR3 sequence: CASSGGVDQPQHF. DNA of the CDR3: TGTGCCAGCAGCGGGGGGGTTGATCAGCCCCAGCATTTT.

This CDR3 reads CASSPGTSVYNEQFF. The CDR3 nucleotides read TGTGCCAGCAGCCCCGGGACTAGCGTGTACAATGAGCAGTTCTTC. The rearrangement uses TRBV6-5 and TRBJ2-1; 10 bases are a match to TRBD2. The germline V gene has CDR1 MNHEY and CDR2 SVGAGI. The ends lost 6 bases at V and 4 bases at J; junction bases unmatched: 6. The CDR3 is made up of 15 amino acids.

This chain joins TRBV2 and TRBJ1-5; D uncertain. Between the trimmed V and J ends, which lost 6 bases and 7 bases, there was a span of 13 bases. CDR3 length equals 13 residues. Germline V gene lookup returns CDR1 SNHLY and CDR2 FYNNEI. CDR3 sequence reads: CASRYSLEQPQHF. In DNA form, the CDR3 reads TGTGCCAGCAGATACAGCCTCGAGCAGCCCCAGCATTTT.

This sequence joins TRBV6-6 and TRBJ1-3; 8 bases are a match to TRBD1. The V gene's germline CDR1 is MNHNY and CDR2 SVGAGI (reference sequence). V lost 6 bases, J lost 0 bases, and 4 bases stayed unmatched. The CDR3 length is 15 residues. In nucleotides, the CDR3 is TGTGCCAGCAGCCGCGGGACAGGCTCTGGAAACACCATATATTTT. This translates into CASSRGTGSGNTIYF.

The chain joins TRBV5-1 to TRBJ2-3; 9 nucleotides match TRBD2. The germline V gene has CDR1 SGHRS and CDR2 YFSETQ. The V gene end was trimmed by 5 bases and the J gene end by 3 bases; junction bases not matched to a gene: 7. CDR3 length: 15 amino acids. The CDR3 sequence: CASRLAGVQTDTQYF. The CDR3 coding sequence is TGCGCCAGCAGATTAGCGGGAGTTCAAACAGATACGCAGTATTTT.